The 25 T cell receptor beta chains listed next were all sequenced from one sample in a study of T-cell reconstitution after alpha-beta-depleted transplantation in children. Preparation of the TCRbeta library was carried out with unique molecular identifiers. TCRdb processed the PCR reads anew with MiXCR; each CDR3 protein has one entry. This sample yields almost 400,000 distinct CDR3 sequences, of which about 20% are seen a single time; around 4% belongs to the top ten. The sample here was PBMCs from the stem cell graft donor, taken from the stem cell graft. The receptors shown here come from a human donor who donated a stem cell graft to a child with acute myeloid leukemia.

The chain couples TRBV6-2 or TRBV6-3 to TRBJ2-1; TRBD2 aligns across 12 bases. The V segment lost 6 bases and the J segment 8 bases; nucleotides outside the gene matches: 8. This CDR3 is built from 15 residues. Germline CDR1 MNHEY, CDR2 SVGEGT. CDR3 sequence: CASRFLAGGLDEQFF. The CDR3 bases are TGTGCCAGCAGATTCCTAGCGGGAGGGCTGGATGAGCAGTTCTTC.

This clonotype occurred a few times. This chain uses TRBV28 with TRBJ2-1, with 12 bases matching TRBD2. Germline values: CDR1 MDHEN, CDR2 SYDVKM. Trimming at V came to 6 bases and at J to 6 bases, leaving 6 bases not matched to a gene. This CDR3 has 15 residues. The CDR3 nucleotides are TGTGCCAGCAGAAAAGGACTAGCGGGACCCAATGAGCAGTTCTTC. Translation: CASRKGLAGPNEQFF.

This clonotype was seen a few times. The rearrangement joins TRBV29-1 to TRBJ1-1; D gene ambiguous. In germline, CDR1 is SQVTM, CDR2 ANQGSEA. The CDR3 is made up of 13 amino acids. V shed 7 bases and J shed 1 base, with 13 bases lying between them. The CDR3 loop reads CSAKGTENTEAFF. In DNA, the CDR3 is TGCAGCGCCAAAGGTACCGAGAACACTGAAGCTTTCTTT.

This chain links TRBV12-3 or TRBV12-4 with TRBJ2-2; 7 positions agree with TRBD2. The V and J ends lost 3 bases and 3 bases, in that order; junction bases with no gene match: 7. The CDR3 extends over 16 amino acids. CDR3 residues: CASSLGGRADTGELFF. The CDR3, as DNA: TGTGCCAGCAGTTTGGGGGGGAGGGCCGACACCGGGGAGCTGTTTTTT.

This clonotype has more than one count but fewer than ten. J is TRBJ2-3 and V is TRBV6-2 or TRBV6-3; maybe TRBD1 (5 bases). The germline V gene encodes CDR1 MNHEY and CDR2 SVGEGT. The CDR3 loop spans 17 amino acids. Trimming shortened V by 0 bases and J by 6 bases, and 19 bases separated the two germline ends. CDR3 in amino acids: CASSYSTLQAATDTQYF. The CDR3 bases are TGTGCCAGCAGTTACTCGACATTACAGGCGGCAACGGATACGCAGTATTTT.

The chain links TRBV24-1 to TRBJ1-4; unclear D gene. V was cut by 3 bases and J by 7 bases, with 8 bases left in between. Looked up from germline, CDR1 is KGHDR and CDR2 is SFDVKD. The CDR3 contains 13 residues. The CDR3 loop is CATSDGGTEKLFF. In DNA form, the CDR3 reads TGTGCCACCAGTGATGGAGGAACTGAAAAACTGTTTTTT.

The chain is built from TRBV28 and TRBJ2-5; no definite D call. Between the trimmed V and J ends, which lost 5 bases and 4 bases, there was a span of 8 bases. Germline V gives CDR1 MDHEN, CDR2 SYDVKM. The CDR3 extends over 12 amino acids. In nucleotides, the CDR3 is TGTGCCAGCAGTCACATTGCAGAGACCCAGTACTTC. It encodes CASSHIAETQYF.

This clonotype was seen ten or more times. The chain is built from TRBV29-1 and TRBJ2-2; 7 bases are a match to TRBD1. J was trimmed by 7 bases and V by 3 bases; bases with no gene match: 8. The CDR3 is 14 residues long. Germline V lookup: CDR1 SQVTM, CDR2 ANQGSEA. The CDR3 is CSVETRGRGGELFF. The CDR3 DNA reads as TGCAGCGTTGAGACGAGGGGGCGAGGCGGGGAGCTGTTTTTT.

There are many counts of this clonotype. V is TRBV20-1 and J is TRBJ2-3; 9 bases map to TRBD2. J was trimmed by 4 bases and V by 3 bases; bases with no gene match: 8. The CDR3 spans 15 residues. Looked up from germline, CDR1 is DFQATT and CDR2 is SNEGSKA (reference sequence). The CDR3 sequence: CSASVSGSESDTQYF. In DNA, the CDR3 is TGCAGTGCTAGCGTTAGCGGGAGTGAGTCAGATACGCAGTATTTT.

J is TRBJ2-3 and V is TRBV7-3; D unresolved. The length of the CDR3 is 15 residues. Germline assignment: CDR1 SGHTA and CDR2 FQGTGA. With 5 bases removed from V and 2 bases from J, the gap between germline ends came to 14 bases. The CDR3 coding sequence is TGTGCCAGCAGCACCCTCTCCGGCGCCACAGATACGCAGTATTTT. Amino acids: CASSTLSGATDTQYF. The entire variable domain, with the rest obtained from reference TRBV7-3 and TRBJ2-3, is as follows: GAGVSQTPSNKVTEKGKYVELRCDPISGHTALYWYRQSLGQGPEFLIYFQGTGAADDSGLPNDRFFAVRPEGSVSTLKIQRTERGDSAVYLCASSTLSGATDTQYFGPGTRLTVL.

The chain carries TRBV6-1 and TRBJ2-3, with D possibly TRBD2 on 5 matching bases. The CDR3 covers 17 residues. Trimming took off 5 bases at V and 5 bases at J, with 23 bases between the two ends. Germline CDR1 is MNHNS and CDR2 is SASEGT. CDR3 DNA: TGTGCCAGCAGTCCACTCTCGAGCGGTCACCCTGGAGATACGCAGTATTTT. It encodes CASSPLSSGHPGDTQYF.

This rearrangement joins TRBV20-1 to TRBJ2-1; 14 bases line up with TRBD2. V was pared by 7 bases and J by 8 bases, with 4 bases of the junction left unmatched. The CDR3 consists of 13 residues. The germline CDR1 and CDR2 sequences are DFQATT and SNEGSKA (reference sequence). The CDR3 reads CSVWTSGRYEQFF. The CDR3 DNA is TGCAGTGTGTGGACTAGCGGGAGGTATGAGCAGTTCTTC.

The chain links TRBV7-2 to TRBJ2-7; TRBD2 might be the D (6 bases). V lost 5 bases and J lost 2, with 13 bases in between. The CDR3 is made up of 14 amino acids. Looked up from germline, CDR1 is SGHTA and CDR2 is FQGNSA. The CDR3 loop reads CASSRSGGPYEQYF. CDR3 DNA sequence: TGTGCCAGCAGCCGTAGCGGAGGGCCCTACGAGCAGTACTTC.

This clonotype was picked up many times. The rearrangement joins TRBV20-1 to TRBJ1-2, with a possible D match to TRBD1 (5 bases). This CDR3 region has 13 residues. Germline lookup yields CDR1 DFQATT and CDR2 SNEGSKA (reference sequence). The V gene lost 6 bases and the J gene lost 3 bases, with 14 bases spanning the gap. In DNA, the CDR3 is TGCAGTGCCCAGGGAGAACAGTACTATGGCTACACCTTC. It encodes CSAQGEQYYGYTF.

The chain links TRBV5-1 to TRBJ2-7; 9 nucleotides line up with TRBD1. V trimming: 3 bases; J trimming: 4 bases; junction bases outside the gene matches: 8. There are 15 residues in the CDR3. The germline gives CDR1 SGHRS, CDR2 YFSETQ. CDR3 region: CASSSTGQGSYEQYF. Written as DNA, the CDR3 is TGCGCCAGCAGCTCGACGGGACAGGGTTCATACGAGCAGTACTTC.

This clonotype showed up just a few times. This rearrangement joins TRBV27 to TRBJ1-1; 7 nucleotides agree with TRBD1. V shed 0 bases and J 4 bases; nucleotides not matched to a gene: 5. The CDR3 totals 15 residues. Germline CDR1 MNHEY, CDR2 SMNVEV (reference sequence). CDR3 loop: CASSLSGTAGTEAFF. CDR3 sequence (DNA): TGTGCCAGCAGTTTATCCGGGACAGCGGGCACTGAAGCTTTCTTT.

This clonotype occurred many times. The chain joins TRBV29-1 to TRBJ2-1; D is unresolved. This CDR3 has 13 residues. Germline V gene sequence: CDR1 SQVTM, CDR2 ANQGSEA. V lost 1 base to trimming and J lost 3 bases, with 7 bases between them. CDR3 in DNA: TGCAGCGTTGAAGGTTGGGGCTACAATGAGCAGTTCTTC. Its translation: CSVEGWGYNEQFF.

The sample holds a few counts of this clonotype. The chain links TRBV9 to TRBJ1-1, with no clear D. The germline V gene encodes CDR1 SGDLS and CDR2 YYNGEE. The germline V and J ends were trimmed by 0 bases and 1 base, with 13 bases remaining between them. This CDR3 is 16 amino acids long. CDR3 in amino acids: CASSVGISNRNTEAFF. Here the CDR3 DNA reads TGTGCCAGCAGCGTAGGTATAAGCAATAGGAACACTGAAGCTTTCTTT.

This clonotype was counted a few times. The J gene is TRBJ2-5, the V gene TRBV6-6, with D possibly matching TRBD1 (6 bases). Trimming left V 8 bases short and J 1 base short, with 8 bases between. Germline CDR1 and CDR2: MNHNY and SVGAGI (reference sequence). This CDR3 contains 12 residues. The CDR3 spells CASGQIQETQYF. The CDR3 DNA reads as TGTGCCAGCGGACAGATCCAAGAGACCCAGTACTTC.

In its sample, this clonotype was seen many times. J is TRBJ2-5 and V is TRBV6-1; 11 bases align to TRBD2. The CDR3 is 14 amino acids. V gave up 5 bases and J gave up 5 bases; unmatched junction bases: 4. Germline assignment: CDR1 MNHNS and CDR2 SASEGT. The chain's CDR3 is CASSSSGRGETQYF. As DNA, the CDR3 is TGTGCCAGCAGTAGTAGCGGGAGGGGGGAGACCCAGTACTTC.

This clonotype was observed a single time. This chain links TRBV28 with TRBJ2-1, with TRBD2 matching 7 bases. The CDR3 contains 16 residues. After removal of 3 bases from V and 1 base from J, the junction contained 6 bases not matched to a gene. CDR1 and CDR2 from the germline V gene are MDHEN and SYDVKM. The CDR3: CASSLGSGTSYNEQFF. CDR3 DNA: TGTGCCAGCAGTTTGGGCAGCGGGACTTCCTACAATGAGCAGTTCTTC. Variable domain in full (rest from reference TRBV28 and TRBJ2-1): DVKVTQSSRYLVKRTGEKVFLECVQDMDHENMFWYRQDPGLGLRLIYFSYDVKMKEKGDIPEGYSVSREKKERFSLILESASTNQTSMYLCASSLGSGTSYNEQFFGPGTRLTVL.

This clonotype was seen repeatedly, ten times or more. V and J are TRBV29-1 and TRBJ2-3; 7 nucleotides match TRBD2. The trim removed 0 bases at V and 4 bases at J, leaving 10 bases unmatched. The CDR3 spans 16 residues. The V gene's germline CDR1 is SQVTM and CDR2 ANQGSEA. The CDR3 DNA reads as TGCAGCGTTGAAGATCGACTAGCTTTTTCCGCAGATACGCAGTATTTT. Protein product: CSVEDRLAFSADTQYF.

This chain links TRBV6-5 with TRBJ2-1; 9 bases fit TRBD2. The CDR3 has 15 amino acids. Trimming removed 2 bases from V and 2 bases from J; junction bases left unmatched: 1. From germline, CDR1 is MNHEY and CDR2 SVGAGI. As DNA, the CDR3 is TGTGCCAGCAGTTACATAGCGGGAGCCTACAATGAGCAGTTCTTC. Residues: CASSYIAGAYNEQFF.

This rearrangement joins TRBV13 to TRBJ2-1; 10 positions match TRBD2. Germline V gene sequence: CDR1 PRHDT, CDR2 FYEKMQ (reference sequence). The CDR3 loop spans 13 amino acids. V was pared by 5 bases and J by 11 bases, with 6 bases of the junction left unmatched. As DNA, the CDR3 is TGTGCCAGCAGCACCTGGACTAGCGGACAGCAGTTCTTC. Protein: CASSTWTSGQQFF.

This clonotype was observed at least ten times. The rearrangement joins TRBV20-1 to TRBJ2-3; no reliable D call. CDR1 and CDR2 from the germline V gene are DFQATT and SNEGSKA (reference sequence). This CDR3 region has 12 residues. The DNA for the CDR3 is TGCAGCTCCTTAGAGACTTCAGATACGCAGTATTTT. It yields the protein CSSLETSDTQYF.